Sequencing of this T cell receptor beta chain was carried out in a study of response to subunit inactivated influenza vaccine. Findings and limits, study-wide: Few new T cells, the authors suggested, are recruited by each seasonal influenza vaccination.

Using its own MiXCR run on the RT-PCR reads, TCRdb lists one record per CDR3 protein. The sample carries roughly 650,000 distinct CDR3 sequences, 15% to 19% recorded once. With 6 bases clipped from V and 3 bases from J, the junction kept 7 bases outside the gene matches. Germline values: CDR1 MNHEY, CDR2 SVGEGT. There are 14 residues in the CDR3. This clonotype was observed a handful of times. Antigen specificity is unknown. Sequences were derived from PBMCs from blood, sampled roughly 12 days after vaccination. This sequence was found in a man in his fifties who received an inactivated influenza vaccine. This chain links TRBV6-2 or TRBV6-3 with TRBJ2-7; 8 positions match TRBD2. The CDR3 protein is CASSVRLASYEQYF. The CDR3 DNA follows: TGTGCCAGCAGCGTAAGACTAGCGAGCTACGAGCAGTACTTC.